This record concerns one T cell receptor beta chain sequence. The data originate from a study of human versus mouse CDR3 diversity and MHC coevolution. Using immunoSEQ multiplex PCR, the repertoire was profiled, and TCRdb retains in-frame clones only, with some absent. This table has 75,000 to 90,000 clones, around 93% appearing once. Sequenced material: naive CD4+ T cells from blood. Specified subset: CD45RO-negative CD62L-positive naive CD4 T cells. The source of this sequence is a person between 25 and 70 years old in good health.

The CDR3 is CASSLEGQGWGGYTF. As DNA, the CDR3 is TGTGCCAGCAGCTTGGAAGGACAGGGGTGGGGTGGCTACACCTTC. The rearrangement uses TRBV5-4 and TRBJ1-2; 9 bases fit TRBD1. Looked up from germline, CDR1 is SGHNT and CDR2 is YYREEE (reference sequence). CDR3 length: 15 amino acids. V dropped 0 bases and J dropped 7; count of bases not matched to a gene: 7.